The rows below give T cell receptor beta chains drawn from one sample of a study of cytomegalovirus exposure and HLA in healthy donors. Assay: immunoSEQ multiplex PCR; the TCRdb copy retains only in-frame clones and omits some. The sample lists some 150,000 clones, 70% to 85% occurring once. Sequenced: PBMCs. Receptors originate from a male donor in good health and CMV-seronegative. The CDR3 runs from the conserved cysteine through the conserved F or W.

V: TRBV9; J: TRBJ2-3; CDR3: CASSVAGFSTDTQYF
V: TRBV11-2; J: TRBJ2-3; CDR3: CASSLAGEFTDTQYF
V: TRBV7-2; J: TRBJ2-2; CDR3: CASSSNTGELFF
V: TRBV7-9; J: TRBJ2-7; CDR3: CASSPGGYEQYF
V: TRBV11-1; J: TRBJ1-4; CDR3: CASRPGGKEEKLFF
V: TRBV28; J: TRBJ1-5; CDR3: CASMQGANQPQHF
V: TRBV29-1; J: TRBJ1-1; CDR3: CSVSREGTEAFF
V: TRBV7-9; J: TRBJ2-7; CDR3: CASEDSYEQYF
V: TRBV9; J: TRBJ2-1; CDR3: CASSVATASSYNEQFF
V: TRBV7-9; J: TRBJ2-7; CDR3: CASSLSQGGLSYEQYF
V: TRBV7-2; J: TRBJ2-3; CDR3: CASSRGLAGGRGTDTQYF
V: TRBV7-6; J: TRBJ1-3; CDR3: CASSPGHPGGGNTIYF
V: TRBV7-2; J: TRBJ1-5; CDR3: CASSSQGAANQPQHF
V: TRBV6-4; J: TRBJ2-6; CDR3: CASSFTGGSGANVLTF
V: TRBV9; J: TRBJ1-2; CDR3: CASSHGSAEANYGYTF
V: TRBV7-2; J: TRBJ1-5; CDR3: CASSLYQRQPQHF
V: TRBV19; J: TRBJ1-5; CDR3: CASSIQIAGNQPQHF
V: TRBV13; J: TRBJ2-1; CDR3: CASSLLSGEQFF
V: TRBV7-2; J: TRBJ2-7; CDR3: CASSLTSGSYEQYF
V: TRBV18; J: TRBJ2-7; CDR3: CASSQSSGSSHEQYF
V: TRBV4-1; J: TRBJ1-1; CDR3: CASSQDSRGHTEAFF
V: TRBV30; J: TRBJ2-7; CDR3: CAWSLRRGRYEQYF
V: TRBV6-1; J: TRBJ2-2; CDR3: CASSEDVTNTGELFF
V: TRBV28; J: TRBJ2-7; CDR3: CASSSGLAGQYEQYF
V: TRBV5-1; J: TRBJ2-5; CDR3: CASRRRWGGSETQYF
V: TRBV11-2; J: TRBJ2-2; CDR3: CASSLGRGAGELFF
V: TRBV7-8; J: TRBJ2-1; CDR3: CASSLEELAGAYNEQFF
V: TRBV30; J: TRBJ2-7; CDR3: CAWSVLAGANEQYF
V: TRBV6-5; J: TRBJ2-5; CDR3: CASSTDTDQYF
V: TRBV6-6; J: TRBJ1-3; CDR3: CASRPGGSGNTIYF
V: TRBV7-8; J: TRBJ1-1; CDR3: CASSLVEGNKAFF
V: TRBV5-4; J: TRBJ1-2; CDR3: CASRSGTGLSYGYTF
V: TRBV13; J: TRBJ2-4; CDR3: CASSSRGPVAKNIQYF
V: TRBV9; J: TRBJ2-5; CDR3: CASSVGASGSIETQYF
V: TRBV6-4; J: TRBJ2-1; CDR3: CAGGFSYNEQFF
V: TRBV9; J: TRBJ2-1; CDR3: CASSVVSHSSYNEQFF
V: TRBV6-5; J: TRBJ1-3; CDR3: CASRDRVRNTIYF
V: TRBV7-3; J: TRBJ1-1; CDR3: CASSLSGGGTEAFF
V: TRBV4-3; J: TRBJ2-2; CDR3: CASSQVLAGGPNTGELFF
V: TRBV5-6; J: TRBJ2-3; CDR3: CASSQDRGRDTQYF
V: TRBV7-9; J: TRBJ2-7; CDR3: CASSLDRLSYEQYF
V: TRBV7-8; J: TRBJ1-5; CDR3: CASSPWTANQPQHF
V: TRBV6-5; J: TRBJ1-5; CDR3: CASSARGQINQPQHF
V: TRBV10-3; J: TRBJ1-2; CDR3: CAVSESGGSEGYTF
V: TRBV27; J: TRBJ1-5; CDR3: CASSKDGRGQPQHF
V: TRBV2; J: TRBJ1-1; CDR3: CASTKEGRGDTEAFF
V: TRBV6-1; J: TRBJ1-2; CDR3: CASSERGYGYTF
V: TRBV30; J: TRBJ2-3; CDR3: CAWSALRNTQYF
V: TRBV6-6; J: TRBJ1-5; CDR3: CASTNNNQPQHF
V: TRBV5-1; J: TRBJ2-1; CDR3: CASSLERTRDNEQFF
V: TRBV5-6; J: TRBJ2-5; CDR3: CASSFGSAQGQETQYF
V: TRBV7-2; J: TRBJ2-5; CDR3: CASSLVGQGASGTQYF
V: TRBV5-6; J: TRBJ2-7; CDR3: CASSSGTGGSEQYF
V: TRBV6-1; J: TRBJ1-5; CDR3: CASSEVWQNQPQHF